This T cell receptor beta chain came from a study of PD-1 blockade in classical Hodgkin lymphoma. The overall study: The nivolumab dose that patients received was 3 mg/kg, given intravenously every 2 weeks.

Sequencing used immunoSEQ multiplex PCR; TCRdb keeps in-frame clones, though not all of them. The table records some 30,000 clones, roughly 70% of them present only once. CDR3 length equals 15 residues. V lost 5 bases and J lost 7; bases outside the gene matches: 11. Germline assignment: CDR1 MDHEN and CDR2 SYDVKM. As for this clone: Antigen specificity is unknown.

Exposure to brentuximab vedotin varied, and each patient had relapsed following autologous stem cell transplantation. The best responses consisted of complete response, partial response or progressive disease. Findings and limits, study-wide: Newly diagnosed patients were said to have less baseline TCR diversity than healthy donors did. It was among complete responders that baseline diversity resembled that of newly diagnosed patients.

V and J are TRBV28 and TRBJ1-2; 9 bases fit TRBD1. Here the sequenced sample was peripheral blood mononuclear cells (PBMCs), taken before the second cycle of nivolumab. The receptor's source is a human donor with classical Hodgkin lymphoma. CDR3 nucleotides: TGTGCCAGCAGTCTTGGAAGACAGGGGGAAAGTGGCTACACCTTC. It codes for CASSLGRQGESGYTF.